The text below deals with one T cell receptor beta chain. Antigen specificity is unknown. The CDR3 consists of 15 residues. V gave up 1 base and J gave up 4 bases, with 16 bases separating them. CDR1 is DFQATT, CDR2 SNEGSKA, per germline (reference sequence). The source of the sample is a study of CD8 T cells in ankylosing spondylitis. Study observations and caveats: Reactive arthritis synovial fluid and blood were previously reported to contain some motif variants. A TCR beta motif of several highly homologous variants appeared characteristic of ankylosing spondylitis blood. Relatively scarce in peripheral blood, disease-linked clones were CD8+. Reportedly, significant enrichment of disease-linked clones occurred in matched ankylosing spondylitis synovial fluid.

Libraries of TCR beta came from quantitative 5'-RACE with molecular barcodes. A single record per CDR3 protein comes from TCRdb applying MiXCR to the 5' RACE reads. The sample holds fewer than 400,000 distinct CDR3 sequences; approximately 20% are singletons and the top ten take about 15%. This TCR derives from a male donor with ankylosing spondylitis. The genes are TRBV20-1 and TRBJ2-5; tentatively, D is TRBD1 (5 bases). Material for sequencing was blood, either unsorted or a sorted T cell fraction (not recorded which). CDR3 DNA: TGCAGTGCTAGAGTCTTCAGGGTGTTTACAGAGACCCAGTACTTC. This sequence encodes CSARVFRVFTETQYF.